This TCR beta chain was captured in a study of blood T cell repertoires in COVID-19. This CDR3 region has 12 residues. Germline V gene sequence: CDR1 LNHDA, CDR2 SQIVND (reference sequence). V lost 6 bases and J 5 bases, leaving 10 bases between the germline ends. The repertoire was sequenced with immunoSEQ multiplex PCR; TCRdb's copy has only in-frame clones and lacks some. Of approximately 170,000 clones detected, over 75% appear once; the ten largest clones hold approximately 9.9%. A few counts support this clone. The chain couples TRBV19 to TRBJ1-2; a possible D gene is TRBD1 (6 bases). Sequencing was done on a sample of peripheral blood. The TCR was taken from a man in his sixties with active or convalescent COVID-19. The CDR3 bases are TGTGCCAGTAGCCCCAGGGGTTATGGCTACACCTTC. It is translated as CASSPRGYGYTF.